These 31 T cell receptor beta chains share one sample of origin, sequenced in a study of T cells after yellow fever vaccination. TCRdb passed the 5' RACE reads through MiXCR, listing each CDR3 protein once. Of roughly 300,000 distinct CDR3 sequences listed, roughly 8.4% were seen once; the top ten hold approximately 18%. This specimen was PBMCs, taken more than 35 days after the first yellow fever vaccination. Source of these receptors: a man aged 18 to 30 who received the YFV17D yellow fever vaccine.

This clonotype occurred many times. The gene calls are TRBV27 and TRBJ2-1, with a weak D call TRBD2 (6 bases). The CDR3 covers 13 residues. Trimming removed 6 bases at V and 7 bases at J, with 13 bases between. CDR1 and CDR2 from the germline V gene are MNHEY and SMNVEV (reference sequence). CDR3 in amino acids: CASSRAGWNEQFF. In DNA, the CDR3 is TGTGCCAGCAGCCGTGCGGGGTGGAATGAGCAGTTCTTC.

V gene TRBV7-2 combines with J gene TRBJ2-2; no reliable D call. V gave up 1 base and J gave up 0 bases, with 9 bases separating them. This CDR3 region has 16 residues. The germline gives CDR1 SGHTA, CDR2 FQGNSA. In DNA, the CDR3 is TGTGCCAGCAGCTTAGGAGTTCTAGCGAACACCGGGGAGCTGTTTTTT. Protein: CASSLGVLANTGELFF.

Concerning this clonotype itself: A much larger clone differs from this one at a single base, so this may be a read error. The genes are TRBV6-2 or TRBV6-3 and TRBJ2-5; D perhaps matches TRBD1 (5 bases). Deletions cut 4 bases from V and 2 bases from J, with 14 bases between. The CDR3 consists of 15 residues. The V gene's germline CDR1 is MNHEY and CDR2 SVGEGT. The CDR3 coding sequence is TGTGCCAGCAGTTGTGGGGCTAGAATTCAAGAGACCCAGTACTTC. Its translation: CASSCGARIQETQYF.

The V and J genes are TRBV4-1 and TRBJ2-7, with 8 bases aligning to TRBD1. Germline V gives CDR1 MGHRA, CDR2 YSYEKL. V dropped 3 bases and J dropped 2; count of bases not matched to a gene: 9. The CDR3 loop spans 16 amino acids. Here the CDR3 reads CASSHSYGTGTYEQYF. Here the CDR3 DNA reads TGCGCCAGCAGCCATTCTTACGGGACAGGAACCTACGAGCAGTACTTC.

J is TRBJ2-5 and V is TRBV28, with TRBD1 identical over 9 bases. V gave up 5 bases and J gave up 5 bases; unmatched junction bases: 21. Per germline, CDR1 MDHEN and CDR2 SYDVKM. The CDR3 contains 19 residues. The CDR3 sequence is CASSPYFSGTGRGRETQYF. In nucleotides, the CDR3 is TGTGCCAGCAGTCCCTACTTCTCCGGGACAGGGAGAGGGCGGGAGACCCAGTACTTC.

The V and J genes are TRBV25-1 and TRBJ2-1; D is perhaps TRBD1 (5 bases). Trimming left V 5 bases short and J 5 bases short, with 13 bases between. Germline V gene lookup returns CDR1 MGHDK and CDR2 SYGVNS. This CDR3 is built from 14 residues. The CDR3 region is CASSFQGTHNEQFF. The CDR3 region has the DNA TGTGCCAGCAGTTTCCAGGGAACCCACAATGAGCAGTTCTTC. The entire variable domain, with the rest obtained from reference TRBV25-1 and TRBJ2-1, is as follows: EADIYQTPRYLVIGTGKKITLECSQTMGHDKMYWYQQDPGMELHLIHYSYGVNSTEKGDLSSESTVSRIRTEHFPLTLESARPSHTSQYLCASSFQGTHNEQFFGPGTRLTVL.

V and J are TRBV6-2 or TRBV6-3 and TRBJ2-3; no clear D. The germline V gene has CDR1 MNHEY and CDR2 SVGEGT. This CDR3 is 15 amino acids long. Trimming cost V 3 bases and J 1 base, with 11 bases left between them. The CDR3 DNA is TGTGCCAGCAGTTATGGGCCAGGACGCACAGATACGCAGTATTTT. Its translation is CASSYGPGRTDTQYF.

The chain carries TRBV24-1 and TRBJ2-7; tentative D call: TRBD2 (6 bases). Looked up from germline, CDR1 is KGHDR and CDR2 is SFDVKD. This CDR3 comprises 13 residues. Trimming stripped 12 bases from V and 0 bases from J, with 14 bases between. The CDR3 reads CAGGSGHSYEQYV. As DNA, the CDR3 is TGTGCCGGGGGGAGTGGTCACTCCTACGAGCAGTACGTC.

The rearrangement joins TRBV4-1 to TRBJ2-7, with TRBD2 matching over 7 bases. The CDR3 extends over 15 amino acids. From germline, CDR1 is MGHRA and CDR2 YSYEKL. V trimming: 1 base; J trimming: 3 bases; junction bases outside the gene matches: 6. The CDR3 sequence: CASSQVPRGDYEQYF. CDR3 in DNA: TGCGCCAGCAGCCAAGTCCCCCGGGGGGACTACGAGCAGTACTTC.

V is TRBV5-1 and J is TRBJ2-2; 10 positions match TRBD1. CDR1 and CDR2 from the germline V gene are SGHRS and YFSETQ. The CDR3 spans 14 residues. The trim removed 7 bases at V and 6 bases at J, leaving 6 bases unmatched. In DNA form, the CDR3 reads TGCGCCAGCCGACAGGGGGCTCTCCCCGGGGAGCTGTTTTTT. It yields the protein CASRQGALPGELFF. Looking up the rest from reference TRBV5-1 and TRBJ2-2 gives the full variable domain: KAGVTQTPRYLIKTRGQQVTLSCSPISGHRSVSWYQQTPGQGLQFLFEYFSETQRNKGNFPGRFSGRQFSNSRSEMNVSTLELGDSALYLCASRQGALPGELFFGEGSRLTVL.

This chain uses TRBV10-3 with TRBJ2-3, with D possibly TRBD1 on 6 matching bases. The CDR3 spans 14 residues. Trimming stripped 6 bases from V and 0 bases from J, with 10 bases between. Germline lookup yields CDR1 ENHRY and CDR2 SYGVKD. The CDR3 DNA follows: TGTGCCATCAGGGTGGACAGAAGCACAGATACGCAGTATTTT. Protein sequence: CAIRVDRSTDTQYF.

There are a few counts of this clonotype. This chain joins TRBV6-2 or TRBV6-3 and TRBJ2-5, with D unresolved. Trimming removed 6 bases from V and 0 bases from J, with 20 bases in between. Germline CDR1 is MNHEY and CDR2 is SVGEGT. The CDR3 spans 17 residues. CDR3 sequence: CASSYGFRSRYQETQYF. The DNA for the CDR3 is TGTGCCAGCAGCTACGGGTTTCGAAGTAGGTACCAAGAGACCCAGTACTTC.

This clonotype was picked up a small number of times. The chain joins TRBV12-3 or TRBV12-4 to TRBJ2-2, with 7 bases aligning to TRBD2. The CDR3 covers 14 residues. Trimming cost V 6 bases and J 6 bases; bases outside gene matches: 7. CDR3 protein: CASRGEGGSGELFF. The DNA of the CDR3 is TGTGCCAGCAGGGGGGAGGGAGGGTCCGGGGAGCTGTTTTTT.

The chain joins TRBV28 to TRBJ2-1; D is perhaps TRBD1 or TRBD2 (5 bases each). The germline CDR1 and CDR2 sequences are MDHEN and SYDVKM. This CDR3 is built from 12 residues. Trimming cost V 1 base and J 9 bases, with 7 bases left between them. CDR3 loop: CASSLLGREQFF. The CDR3, as DNA: TGTGCCAGCAGTTTATTGGGACGTGAGCAGTTCTTC.

The rearrangement uses TRBV28 and TRBJ2-3, with 11 nucleotides matching TRBD2. Germline V gene lookup returns CDR1 MDHEN and CDR2 SYDVKM. CDR3 length: 14 residues. J was trimmed by 5 bases and V by 8 bases; bases with no gene match: 6. DNA of the CDR3: TGTGCCAGCTCTAGCGGGGGGCAAGGAGATACGCAGTATTTT. The encoded protein is CASSSGGQGDTQYF.

This clonotype was detected only a few times. The V and J genes are TRBV4-3 and TRBJ1-2; D might be TRBD1 (5 bases). Germline V gives CDR1 LGHNA, CDR2 YSLEER. V was cut by 1 base and J by 5 bases, with 14 bases left in between. This CDR3 has 15 amino acids. CDR3 coding DNA: TGCGCCAGCAGCCAAGGGCCAGGACACACGTATGGCTACACCTTC. As protein: CASSQGPGHTYGYTF.

The gene calls are TRBV19 and TRBJ1-2; possible D gene TRBD1, 6 bases. The CDR3 is 14 amino acids. CDR1 is LNHDA and CDR2 is SQIVND in the germline V gene (reference sequence). Trimming took off 7 bases at V and 0 bases at J, with 12 bases between the two ends. The CDR3 DNA reads TGTGCCAGTACCTGGGACAAGACTAACTATGGCTACACCTTC. Its protein product is CASTWDKTNYGYTF.

The chain is built from TRBV7-9 and TRBJ2-1; D is perhaps TRBD2 (5 bases). V lost 5 bases to trimming and J lost 0 bases, with 8 bases between them. This CDR3 comprises 14 residues. Germline V lookup: CDR1 SEHNR, CDR2 FQNEAQ (reference sequence). The CDR3 coding sequence is TGTGCCAGCAGCCCCGGGGTCTCCTACAATGAGCAGTTCTTC. This codes for CASSPGVSYNEQFF.

The V gene is TRBV6-2 or TRBV6-3, the J gene TRBJ2-1; D possibly corresponds to TRBD1 (5 bases). Per the germline V gene, CDR1 is MNHEY and CDR2 is SVGEGT. V dropped 4 bases and J dropped 8 bases, with 15 bases sitting between them. CDR3 size: 14 residues. CDR3 residues: CASSLSRWGDEQFF. The CDR3 DNA is TGTGCCAGCAGTTTGTCACGGTGGGGCGATGAGCAGTTCTTC.

In DNA form, the CDR3 reads TGTGCCAGCAGCTTAGGGGCAGGGACGGACACTGAAGCTTTCTTT. This gives the protein CASSLGAGTDTEAFF. The gene calls are TRBV13 and TRBJ1-1, with D perhaps TRBD1 (5 bases). Trimming took off 0 bases at V and 3 bases at J, with 11 bases between the two ends. Germline values: CDR1 PRHDT, CDR2 FYEKMQ (reference sequence). This CDR3 has 15 residues.

In DNA form, the CDR3 reads TGTGCCACCAGCGAGTTAAGGCAGGAGAACAATGAGCAGTTCTTC. It codes for CATSELRQENNEQFF. This chain joins TRBV15 and TRBJ2-1, with D unresolved. Germline loops: CDR1 LNHNV, CDR2 YYDKDF (reference sequence). This CDR3 has 15 amino acids. V was trimmed by 5 bases and J by 5 bases, leaving 16 bases between them.

A note on this clonotype: A read error is possible here, since a much larger clone lies one base away. The chain uses TRBV20-1 and TRBJ2-1; the D is unclear. CDR1 is DFQATT and CDR2 is SNEGSKA in the germline V gene (reference sequence). The CDR3 spans 15 residues. CDR3: CSARDRSAVYNELFF. The CDR3 DNA reads TGCAGTGCTAGAGATAGGTCGGCAGTCTACAATGAGCTGTTCTTC.

As regards this clonotype: Being one base from a much bigger clone, this may be a read error. This sequence joins TRBV5-1 and TRBJ2-1, with D tentatively TRBD1 (6 bases). This CDR3 has 17 residues. The germline V gene has CDR1 SGHRS and CDR2 YFSETQ. The V and J ends lost 0 bases and 4 bases respectively, with 17 bases between them. CDR3 sequence: CASSLAKRGGDYNEQFF. The DNA for the CDR3 is TGCGCCAGCAGCTTGGCCAAAAGAGGGGGAGATTACAATGAGCAGTTCTTC.

This clonotype was seen only a few times. The chain uses TRBV6-5 and TRBJ2-3; a possible D gene is TRBD1 (5 bases). Germline CDR1 reads MNHEY; CDR2 reads SVGAGI. With 8 bases removed from V and 7 bases from J, the gap between germline ends came to 19 bases. The CDR3 sequence is 14 residues long. The CDR3 coding sequence is TGTGCCAGCGATCGGACAAGGACCATCAATACGCAGTATTTT. Translation gives CASDRTRTINTQYF.

Only a few counts were recorded for this clonotype. The chain combines TRBV25-1 with TRBJ2-2; no clear D gene. This CDR3 region has 16 residues. With 5 bases removed from V and 1 base from J, the gap between germline ends came to 14 bases. The germline V gene has CDR1 MGHDK and CDR2 SYGVNS. CDR3: CASSQAPQLNTGELFF. CDR3 nucleotide sequence: TGTGCCAGCAGTCAAGCCCCCCAGCTGAACACCGGGGAGCTGTTTTTT.

This clonotype showed up just a few times. This sequence joins TRBV7-8 and TRBJ2-7, with a weak D call TRBD1 (6 bases). CDR1 and CDR2 from the germline V gene are SGHVS and FQNEAQ. V lost 0 bases to trimming and J lost 6 bases, with 15 bases between them. The length of the CDR3 is 15 residues. CDR3 nucleotide sequence: TGTGCCAGCAGCTTAGCGACAGGTACCTACGGCGAGCAGTACTTC. Translation gives CASSLATGTYGEQYF.

The V call is TRBV11-2, the J call TRBJ2-3; D call uncertain. The V gene's germline CDR1 is SGHAT and CDR2 FQNNGV. Trimming took 4 bases from V and 0 from J, leaving 11 bases between them. CDR3 size: 15 residues. The CDR3 reads CASSSKNPSTDTQYF. In nucleotides, the CDR3 is TGTGCCAGCAGCTCGAAAAATCCTAGCACAGATACGCAGTATTTT.

A few counts support this clonotype. V usage is TRBV20-1 and J usage is TRBJ2-1; 8 bases map to TRBD2. Germline V CDR1 and CDR2: DFQATT, SNEGSKA (reference sequence). This CDR3 spans 12 amino acids. V lost 8 bases and J lost 3; bases outside the gene matches: 3. In DNA form, the CDR3 reads TGCAGTCCCGGGGGGGGCTACAATGAGCAGTTCTTC. It translates to CSPGGGYNEQFF.

The chain links TRBV20-1 to TRBJ2-2; TRBD1 matches 7 bases. The germline gives CDR1 DFQATT, CDR2 SNEGSKA (reference sequence). The trim removed 3 bases at V and 4 bases at J, leaving 5 bases unmatched. This CDR3 region has 14 residues. CDR3 sequence reads: CSASATGLTGELFF. In nucleotides, the CDR3 is TGCAGTGCTAGCGCGACAGGGCTCACCGGGGAGCTGTTTTTT.

The CDR3 bases are TGTGCCAGCAGCTTGGACTTGGGGGATTCACCCCTCCACTTT. Its translation: CASSLDLGDSPLHF. The V call is TRBV5-4, the J call TRBJ1-6; TRBD1 might be the D (5 bases). CDR1 is SGHNT and CDR2 is YYREEE in the germline V gene (reference sequence). The CDR3 has 14 residues. Trimming removed 0 bases at V and 8 bases at J, with 9 bases between.

This clonotype came up many times. V is TRBV7-2 and J is TRBJ1-1; D is ambiguous. The CDR3 contains 14 residues. Germline CDR1 reads SGHTA; CDR2 reads FQGNSA. The ends were cut back, 3 bases at V and 1 base at J, with 9 bases in the middle. DNA of the CDR3: TGTGCCAGCAGCTTTGGACGGAAGAACACTGAAGCTTTCTTT. It specifies CASSFGRKNTEAFF.